The clone carrying this T cell receptor beta chain was counted between two and nine times. The sample comes from a study of T cells in Graves' hyperthyroidism and ophthalmopathy. TCR beta CDR3 sequences were amplified from RNA transcripts. When the TCR CDR3 underwent first-round RT-PCR, the HTBI primer set was used. TCRdb independently ran MiXCR on the multiplex PCR reads; one entry per CDR3 protein. The sample has about 180,000 distinct CDR3 sequences; about 9% are singletons. Germline V gene data show CDR1 as MGHDK and CDR2 as SYGVNS. The ends were cut back, 8 bases at V and 7 bases at J, with 17 bases in the middle. CDR3 length: 13 residues.

The material sequenced was blood. The J gene is TRBJ1-2, the V gene TRBV25-1; the D is unclear. The receptor comes from a woman aged 18-29 years with Graves' hyperthyroidism that later progressed to Graves' ophthalmopathy. CDR3 loop: CASSPSVSTGYTF. As DNA, the CDR3 is TGTGCCAGCTCCCCATCCGTCTCGACTGGCTACACCTTC.